Described below is a single T cell receptor beta chain sequence and its context. No cognate antigen has been identified for it. No base quality values were provided; no much bigger clone lies one nucleotide off. TCRbeta CDR3 regions were amplified from genomic DNA by means of the immunoSEQ Assay, a bias-controlled multiplex PCR. For the original study's pipeline: The number of nucleated cells in each sample was estimated by amplification of reference gene primers within the assay. To quantify the absolute abundance of each unique TCRbeta CDR3 rearrangement, sequence reads were collapsed and filtered. For each sample, productive Simpson clonality was calculated by taking the square root of Simpson's diversity index across productive rearrangements. The clones in this table, taken by TCRdb from immuneACCESS, are in-frame only. Not every clone is retained; where verified, under half of the shortfall comes from an unresolved V gene, and the cause of the rest is unknown. V, J and clone size derive from that table, while D and trimming were established from the DNA sequence. Across this sample there are about 250,000 clones, with roughly 90% seen only once. Clones ranked in the top ten supply 4% of the sample.

The source of the sample is a study of blood T cell repertoires in COVID-19 (TCRdb year 2020). For the study in its entirety: Collaborator samples came from the United States, Italy and Spain and covered acute and convalescent phases of COVID-19. Where available, HLA class I and class II types were taken from metadata supplied by the sample provider and were not determined by assay-based typing. The prospective study material was composed of cDNA or gDNA derived from T cells, B-cell-depleted T cells, or PBMCs. Sample metadata almost always included a de-identified subject ID, COVID-19 status, age in years and sex. The samples were drawn from two sources: the first 160 participants of the ongoing ImmuneRACE study, and fewer than 1,500 subjects contributed by 6 global collaborators. Deeply sampled blood TCRbeta repertoires from subjects exposed to, actively infected with, or recovered from COVID-19 were included in the dataset. The repertoires were released in a freely available public database intended as a resource for research on the immune response to SARS-CoV-2. Broader findings and caveats from the paper: How much clinical and demographic metadata was included differed by source and by participant, and the metadata was provided uncurated.

Participants in the prospective study were enrolled through a virtual design, were aged about 18 to 90 years, and lived in roughly 25 United States geographic areas. To assign participants to cohorts, the prospective study relied on clinical history that participants themselves reported in a screening survey and a study questionnaire. Each participant in the prospective study had whole blood, serum and a nasopharyngeal or oropharyngeal swab collected by mobile phlebotomists. Additional blood draws and questionnaires over an approximately two-month period could optionally be provided by prospective study participants. Prospective study blood samples were shipped either frozen or at room temperature before DNA extraction. Clipping removes 0 bases from V and 10 bases from J, with 5 as the unmatched junction base count. CDR1 SGHRS and CDR2 YFSETQ are derived from the germline V gene. From the cysteine up to the phenylalanine, the CDR3 has a length of 15 residues. CDR3 DNA only is kept here, 45 bases in frame from base 1.

The rearranged segments are TRBV5-1 and TRBJ1-6; 9 bases in between match TRBD1. The sequence was collected from a woman in her twenties or thirties with acute COVID-19. Sequenced sample: PBMCs or T cells enriched from blood (not recorded which). The CDR3 protein sequence reads: CASSLGDRAGSPLHF. The DNA sequence reads TGCGCCAGCAGCTTGGGGGACAGGGCAGGGTCACCCCTCCACTTT.